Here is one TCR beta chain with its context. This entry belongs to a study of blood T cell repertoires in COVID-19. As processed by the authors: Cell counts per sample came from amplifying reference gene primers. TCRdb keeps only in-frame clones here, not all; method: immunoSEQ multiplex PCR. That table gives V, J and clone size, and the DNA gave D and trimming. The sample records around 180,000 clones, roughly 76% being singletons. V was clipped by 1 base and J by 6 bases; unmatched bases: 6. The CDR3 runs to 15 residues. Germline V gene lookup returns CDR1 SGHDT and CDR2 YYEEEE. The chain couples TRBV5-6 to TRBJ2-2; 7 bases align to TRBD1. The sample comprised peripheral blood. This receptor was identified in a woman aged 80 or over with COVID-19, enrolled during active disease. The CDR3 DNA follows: TGTGCCAGCAGCTTGATCAGGGGGATCTCCGGGGAGCTGTTTTTT. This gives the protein CASSLIRGISGELFF. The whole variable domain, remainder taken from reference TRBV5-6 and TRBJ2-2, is DAGVTQSPTHLIKTRGQQVTLRCSPKSGHDTVSWYQQALGQGPQFIFQYYEEEERQRGNFPDRFSGHQFPNYSSELNVNALLLGDSALYLCASSLIRGISGELFFGEGSRLTVL.